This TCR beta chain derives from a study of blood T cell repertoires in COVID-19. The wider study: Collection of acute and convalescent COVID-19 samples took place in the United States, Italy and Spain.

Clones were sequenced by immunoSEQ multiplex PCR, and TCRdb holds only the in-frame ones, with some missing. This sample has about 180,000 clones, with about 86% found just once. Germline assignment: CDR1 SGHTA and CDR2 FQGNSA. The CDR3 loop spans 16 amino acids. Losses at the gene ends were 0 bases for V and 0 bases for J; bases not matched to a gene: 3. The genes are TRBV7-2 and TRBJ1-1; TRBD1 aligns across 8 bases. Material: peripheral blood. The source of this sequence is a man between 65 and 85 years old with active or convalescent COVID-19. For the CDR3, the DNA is TGTGCCAGCAGCTTAGCGCGACAGGGGCTGAACACTGAAGCTTTCTTT. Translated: CASSLARQGLNTEAFF. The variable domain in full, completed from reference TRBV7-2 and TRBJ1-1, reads GAGVSQSPSNKVTEKGKDVELRCDPISGHTALYWYRQSLGQGLEFLIYFQGNSAPDKSGLPSDRFSAERTGGSVSTLTIQRTQQEDSAVYLCASSLARQGLNTEAFFGQGTRLTVV.